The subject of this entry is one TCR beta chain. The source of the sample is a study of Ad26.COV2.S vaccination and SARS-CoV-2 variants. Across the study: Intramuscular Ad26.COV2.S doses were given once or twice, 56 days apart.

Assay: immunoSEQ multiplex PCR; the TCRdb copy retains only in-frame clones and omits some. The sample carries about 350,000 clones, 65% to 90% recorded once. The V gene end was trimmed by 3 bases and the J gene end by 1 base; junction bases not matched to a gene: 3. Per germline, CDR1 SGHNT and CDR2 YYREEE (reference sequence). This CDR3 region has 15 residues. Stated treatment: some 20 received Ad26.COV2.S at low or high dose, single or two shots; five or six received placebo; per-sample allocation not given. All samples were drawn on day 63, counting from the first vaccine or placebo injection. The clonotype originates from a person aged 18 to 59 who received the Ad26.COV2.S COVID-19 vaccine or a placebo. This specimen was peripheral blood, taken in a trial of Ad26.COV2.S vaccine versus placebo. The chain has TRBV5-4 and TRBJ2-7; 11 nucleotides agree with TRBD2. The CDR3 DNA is TGTGCCAGCAGCTCGGGACTAGCGGAGTCCTACGAGCAGTACTTC. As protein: CASSSGLAESYEQYF. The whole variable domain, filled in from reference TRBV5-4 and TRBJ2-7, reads ETGVTQSPTHLIKTRGQQVTLRCSSQSGHNTVSWYQQALGQGPQFIFQYYREEENGRGNFPPRFSGLQFPNYSSELNVNALELDDSALYLCASSSGLAESYEQYFGPGTRLTVT.